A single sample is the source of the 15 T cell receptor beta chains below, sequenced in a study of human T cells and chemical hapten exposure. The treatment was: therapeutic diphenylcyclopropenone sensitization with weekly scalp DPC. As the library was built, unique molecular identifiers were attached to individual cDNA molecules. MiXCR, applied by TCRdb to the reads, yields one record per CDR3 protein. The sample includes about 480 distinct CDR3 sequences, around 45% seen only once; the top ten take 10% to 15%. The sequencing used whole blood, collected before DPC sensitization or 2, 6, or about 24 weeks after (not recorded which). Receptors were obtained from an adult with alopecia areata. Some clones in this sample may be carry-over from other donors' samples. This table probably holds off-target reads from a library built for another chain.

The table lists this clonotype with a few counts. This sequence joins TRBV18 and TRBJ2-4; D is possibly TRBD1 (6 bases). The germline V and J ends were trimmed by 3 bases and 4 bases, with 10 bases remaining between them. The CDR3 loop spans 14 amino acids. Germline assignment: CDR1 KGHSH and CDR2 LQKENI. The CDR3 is CASSPFDRKNIQYF. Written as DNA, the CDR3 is TGTGCCAGCTCACCTTTTGACAGGAAAAACATTCAGTACTTC.

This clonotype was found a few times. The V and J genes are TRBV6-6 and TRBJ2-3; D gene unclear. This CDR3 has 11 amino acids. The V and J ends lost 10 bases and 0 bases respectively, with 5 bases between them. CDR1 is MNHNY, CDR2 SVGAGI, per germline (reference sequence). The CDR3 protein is CATSSTDTQYF. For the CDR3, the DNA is TGTGCCACCTCTAGCACAGATACGCAGTATTTT.

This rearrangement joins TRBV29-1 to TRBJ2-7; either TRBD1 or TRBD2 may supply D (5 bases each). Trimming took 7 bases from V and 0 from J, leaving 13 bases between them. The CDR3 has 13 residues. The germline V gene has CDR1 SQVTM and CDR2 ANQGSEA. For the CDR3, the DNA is TGCAGCGGCGTGGGGACGGTCTCCTACGAGCAGTACTTC. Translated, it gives CSGVGTVSYEQYF.

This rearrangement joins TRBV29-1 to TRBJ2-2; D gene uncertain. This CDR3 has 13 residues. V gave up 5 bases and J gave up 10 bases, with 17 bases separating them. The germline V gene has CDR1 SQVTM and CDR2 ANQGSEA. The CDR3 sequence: CSVTGGSIAELFF. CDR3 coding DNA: TGCAGCGTTACCGGTGGATCAATCGCGGAGCTGTTTTTT.

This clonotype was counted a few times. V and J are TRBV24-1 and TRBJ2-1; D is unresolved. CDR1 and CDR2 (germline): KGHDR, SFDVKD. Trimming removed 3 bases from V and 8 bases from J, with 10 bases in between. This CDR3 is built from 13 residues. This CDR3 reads CATSDGSEDEQFF. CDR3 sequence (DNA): TGTGCCACCAGTGATGGCTCCGAAGATGAGCAGTTCTTC.

This CDR3 is CASSAGTGGREQYF. CDR3 coding DNA: TGTGCCAGTAGCGCCGGGACAGGGGGCCGGGAGCAGTACTTC. V gene TRBV19 combines with J gene TRBJ2-7; TRBD1 agrees at 12 bases. V lost 6 bases to trimming and J lost 7 bases; unmatched junction nucleotides: 7. Looked up from germline, CDR1 is LNHDA and CDR2 is SQIVND (reference sequence). The length of the CDR3 is 14 residues.

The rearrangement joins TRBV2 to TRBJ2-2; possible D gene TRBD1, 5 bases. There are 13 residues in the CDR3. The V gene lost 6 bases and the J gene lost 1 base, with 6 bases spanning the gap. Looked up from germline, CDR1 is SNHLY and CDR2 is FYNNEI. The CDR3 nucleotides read TGTGCCAGCAGGGACAAGAACACCGGGGAGCTGTTTTTT. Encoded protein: CASRDKNTGELFF.

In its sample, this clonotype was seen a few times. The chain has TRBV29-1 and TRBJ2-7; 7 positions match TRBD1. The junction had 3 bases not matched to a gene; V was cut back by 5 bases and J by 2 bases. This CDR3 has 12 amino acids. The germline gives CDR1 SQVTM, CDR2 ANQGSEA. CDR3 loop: CSVMGTAYEQYF. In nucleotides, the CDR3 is TGCAGCGTTATGGGGACAGCCTACGAGCAGTACTTC.

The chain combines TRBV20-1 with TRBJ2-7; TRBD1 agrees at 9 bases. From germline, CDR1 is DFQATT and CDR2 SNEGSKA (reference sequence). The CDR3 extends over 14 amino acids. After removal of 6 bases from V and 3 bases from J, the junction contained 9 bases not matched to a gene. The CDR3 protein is CSAPRTGEGYEQYF. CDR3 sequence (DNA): TGCAGTGCCCCCCGGACAGGGGAGGGCTACGAGCAGTACTTC.

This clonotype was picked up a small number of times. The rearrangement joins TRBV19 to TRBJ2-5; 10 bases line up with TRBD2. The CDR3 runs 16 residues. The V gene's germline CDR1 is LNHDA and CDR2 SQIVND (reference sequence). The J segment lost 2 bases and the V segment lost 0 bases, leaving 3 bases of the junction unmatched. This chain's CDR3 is CASSIDLGLAQETQYF. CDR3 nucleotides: TGTGCCAGTAGTATAGATCTGGGACTAGCGCAAGAGACCCAGTACTTC. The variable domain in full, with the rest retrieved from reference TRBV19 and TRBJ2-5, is DGGITQSPKYLFRKEGQNVTLSCEQNLNHDAMYWYRQDPGQGLRLIYYSQIVNDFQKGDIAEGYSVSREKKESFPLTVTSAQKNPTAFYLCASSIDLGLAQETQYFGPGTRLLVL.

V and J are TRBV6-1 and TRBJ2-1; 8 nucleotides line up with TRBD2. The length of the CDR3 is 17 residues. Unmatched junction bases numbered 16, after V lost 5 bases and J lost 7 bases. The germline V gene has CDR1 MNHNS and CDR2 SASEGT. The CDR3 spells CASSQTGGEGRWNEQFF. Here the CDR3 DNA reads TGTGCCAGCAGTCAAACCGGGGGGGAGGGCCGTTGGAATGAGCAGTTCTTC.

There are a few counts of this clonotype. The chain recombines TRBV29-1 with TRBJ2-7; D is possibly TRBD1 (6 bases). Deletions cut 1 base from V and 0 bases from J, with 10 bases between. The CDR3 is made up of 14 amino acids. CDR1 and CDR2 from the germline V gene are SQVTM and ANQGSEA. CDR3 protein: CSVEVGQLSYEQYF. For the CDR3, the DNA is TGCAGCGTTGAAGTTGGACAGCTCTCCTACGAGCAGTACTTC.

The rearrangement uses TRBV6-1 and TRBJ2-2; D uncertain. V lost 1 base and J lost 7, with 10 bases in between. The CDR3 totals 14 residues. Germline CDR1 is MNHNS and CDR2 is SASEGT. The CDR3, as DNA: TGTGCCAGCAGTGAAGGCCGGCTTCGCGGGGAGCTGTTTTTT. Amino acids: CASSEGRLRGELFF.

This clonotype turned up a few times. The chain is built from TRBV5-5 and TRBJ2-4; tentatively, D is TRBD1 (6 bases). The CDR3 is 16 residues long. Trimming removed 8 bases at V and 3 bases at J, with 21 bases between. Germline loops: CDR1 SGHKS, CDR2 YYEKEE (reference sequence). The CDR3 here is CASIRDIGLDKNIQYF. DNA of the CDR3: TGTGCCAGTATCCGGGACATTGGTTTGGACAAAAACATTCAGTACTTC. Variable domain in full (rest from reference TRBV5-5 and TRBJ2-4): DAGVTQSPTHLIKTRGQQVTLRCSPISGHKSVSWYQQVLGQGPQFIFQYYEKEERGRGNFPDRFSARQFPNYSSELNVNALLLGDSALYLCASIRDIGLDKNIQYFGAGTRLSVL.

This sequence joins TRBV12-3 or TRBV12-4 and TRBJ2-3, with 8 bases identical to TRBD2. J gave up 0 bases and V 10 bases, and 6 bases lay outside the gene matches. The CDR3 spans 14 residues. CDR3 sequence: CATGLAGSTDTQYF. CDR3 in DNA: TGTGCCACGGGGTTAGCGGGAAGCACAGATACGCAGTATTTT.